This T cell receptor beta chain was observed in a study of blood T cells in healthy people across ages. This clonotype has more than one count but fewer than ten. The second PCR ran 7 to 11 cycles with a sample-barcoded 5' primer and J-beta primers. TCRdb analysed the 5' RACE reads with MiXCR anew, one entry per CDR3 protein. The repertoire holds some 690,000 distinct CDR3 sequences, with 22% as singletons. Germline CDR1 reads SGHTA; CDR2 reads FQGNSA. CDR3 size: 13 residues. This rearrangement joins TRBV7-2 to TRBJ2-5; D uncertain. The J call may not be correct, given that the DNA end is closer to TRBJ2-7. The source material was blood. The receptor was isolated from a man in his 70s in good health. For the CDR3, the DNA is TGTGCCAGCAGCCACCGGACCCGTCGCGAGCAGTACTTC. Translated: CASSHRTRREQYF.